These 13 T cell receptor beta chains originate from one sample sequenced in a study of blood T cell repertoires in COVID-19 (dated by TCRdb to about 2020). The library relied on the immunoSEQ multiplex PCR assay. Here the immuneACCESS table is served through TCRdb, limited to in-frame sequences with V and J called. Missing clones are a known gap in these copies; in checked studies unresolved V genes cover under half, and the rest lacks a known reason. The sample contains some 320,000 clones, approximately 89% of them found a single time. Approximately 5% of the sample is in the top ten clones. The material sequenced was PBMCs or T cells enriched from blood (not recorded which). The source of these receptors is a woman aged 30 to 39 who had recovered from COVID-19.

The chain employs TRBV27 and TRBJ1-1; 7 positions match TRBD1. Germline-derived CDR1 and CDR2 are MNHEY and SMNVEV (reference sequence). V shed 5 bases and J 2 bases; nucleotides not matched to a gene: 11. The CDR3 loop spans 16 amino acids. As DNA, the CDR3 is TGTGCCAGCAGTGATTCAAGGGGGCTACTCAACACTGAAGCTTTCTTT. This translates into CASSDSRGLLNTEAFF.

V gene TRBV11-2 combines with J gene TRBJ2-7, with 8 bases fitting TRBD1. CDR3 length: 14 residues. The V gene's germline CDR1 is SGHAT and CDR2 FQNNGV. V dropped 7 bases and J dropped 3; count of bases not matched to a gene: 8. CDR3 bases: TGTGCCAGCACCCCGGACAGGGCCCACTACGAGCAGTACTTC. Its protein product is CASTPDRAHYEQYF.

The chain links TRBV19 to TRBJ2-1, with 11 bases matching TRBD2. V shed 1 base, J shed 9 bases, and the junction held 5 bases outside the gene matches. The germline V gene has CDR1 LNHDA and CDR2 SQIVND (reference sequence). The CDR3 contains 15 residues. CDR3 coding DNA: TGTGCCAGTAGTATAGGTAGCGGGGGGGCCAGTGAGCAGTTCTTC. The encoded protein is CASSIGSGGASEQFF.

A few counts support this clone. V usage is TRBV2 and J usage is TRBJ1-5, with TRBD1 matching over 9 bases. The CDR3 loop spans 15 amino acids. Germline V gene sequence: CDR1 SNHLY, CDR2 FYNNEI. The J segment lost 1 base and the V segment lost 6 bases, leaving 4 bases of the junction unmatched. DNA of the CDR3: TGTGCCAGCAGCTTCGACAGGGGGAGCAATCAGCCCCAGCATTTT. Translated, it gives CASSFDRGSNQPQHF.

This clone occurred once. The chain carries TRBV19 and TRBJ2-2; TRBD2 agrees at 7 bases. CDR1 and CDR2 (germline): LNHDA, SQIVND (reference sequence). This CDR3 has 17 amino acids. The ends lost 5 bases at V and 3 bases at J; junction bases unmatched: 12. Written as DNA, the CDR3 is TGTGCCAGTAGTCCTCCCGCGGGACGGGGGGACACCGGGGAGCTGTTTTTT. Translation: CASSPPAGRGDTGELFF.

The chain employs TRBV7-8 and TRBJ1-6; the D gene is possibly TRBD1 (5 bases). The V gene lost 2 bases and the J gene lost 0 bases, with 11 bases spanning the gap. CDR1 and CDR2 (germline): SGHVS, FQNEAQ. This CDR3 has 17 amino acids. CDR3 protein: CASSLIRGSSYNSPLHF. CDR3 nucleotides: TGTGCCAGCAGCTTAATACGGGGGAGCTCCTATAATTCACCCCTCCACTTT.

This clone has a single count. This sequence joins TRBV2 and TRBJ1-6; D may be TRBD1 (5 bases). Germline V CDR1 and CDR2: SNHLY, FYNNEI. The CDR3 extends over 18 amino acids. Trimming took 6 bases from V and 0 from J, leaving 18 bases between them. The CDR3 DNA is TGTGCCAGCAGCCCCGTAAGGCAGGGAAGCTCCTATAATTCACCCCTCCACTTT. Amino acid sequence: CASSPVRQGSSYNSPLHF. The variable domain in full, with the rest retrieved from reference TRBV2 and TRBJ1-6, is EPEVTQTPSHQVTQMGQEVILRCVPISNHLYFYWYRQILGQKVEFLVSFYNNEISEKSEIFDDQFSVERPDGSNFTLKIRSTKLEDSAMYFCASSPVRQGSSYNSPLHFGNGTRLTVT.

The chain joins TRBV27 to TRBJ2-7; D might be TRBD1 (8 bases). CDR3 size: 12 residues. Germline V gene lookup returns CDR1 MNHEY and CDR2 SMNVEV (reference sequence). The V and J ends lost 8 bases and 6 bases respectively, with 14 bases between them. The CDR3 nucleotides are TGTGCCAGCCGGACAGGGAGGGGCGAGCAGTACTTC. It translates to CASRTGRGEQYF.

The chain combines TRBV2 with TRBJ1-2; a possible D gene is TRBD1 (6 bases). CDR1 is SNHLY and CDR2 is FYNNEI in the germline V gene. The CDR3 has 14 amino acids. Deletions cut 6 bases from V and 3 bases from J, with 14 bases between. The CDR3 coding sequence is TGTGCCAGCAGCCCCAGGGGAACCCACTATGGCTACACCTTC. Its translation is CASSPRGTHYGYTF.

The CDR3 loop is CAISEGLRRNTEAFF. The CDR3 DNA follows: TGTGCCATCAGTGAGGGGCTTAGGCGGAACACTGAAGCTTTCTTT. The chain uses TRBV10-3 and TRBJ1-1, with D uncertain. The V end was cut by 2 bases, the J end by 1 base, with 11 bases between. Germline assignment: CDR1 ENHRY and CDR2 SYGVKD. This CDR3 contains 15 residues.

The chain has TRBV6-5 and TRBJ2-7; D is unclear. V was cut by 10 bases and J by 7 bases, with 17 bases left in between. The CDR3 has 12 residues. The germline V gene has CDR1 MNHEY and CDR2 SVGAGI. The CDR3 loop reads CATQPQRSEQYF. The CDR3, as DNA: TGTGCCACCCAACCCCAGAGGAGTGAGCAGTACTTC.

This sequence joins TRBV19 and TRBJ2-5; D not resolved. Germline V gene data show CDR1 as LNHDA and CDR2 as SQIVND (reference sequence). Trimming took 3 bases from V and 2 from J, leaving 7 bases between them. The CDR3 contains 13 residues. This CDR3 reads CASSMRNQETQYF. CDR3 DNA: TGTGCCAGTAGTATGCGGAATCAAGAGACCCAGTACTTC.

The rearrangement joins TRBV30 to TRBJ2-3; the D gene is possibly TRBD2 (7 bases). CDR3 length equals 15 residues. Germline V gives CDR1 GTSNPN, CDR2 SVGIG (reference sequence). V lost 2 bases and J 5 bases, leaving 17 bases between the germline ends. CDR3 nucleotides: TGTGCCTGGAGTAACGAGGGGGGGTTTTTAGATACGCAGTATTTT. Its translation is CAWSNEGGFLDTQYF.